The subject of this entry is one TCR beta chain. Antigen specificity is unknown. This record comes from a study of somatic mutations in cytotoxic T cells in rheumatoid arthritis. Study-level background: Purity of nearly 100% was reached when some V beta antibody-stained T-cell populations were flow-sorted, including V beta1+ cells sequenced for TCRB.

The table came from immunoSEQ multiplex PCR; TCRdb's copy has only in-frame clones and leaves some out. The repertoire holds 25,000 to 30,000 clones, more than 85% seen once, with roughly 9.7% in the top ten. Study results and limitations: The antigen targets of the expanded CD8+ clones lacked identification. No multiple-comparison adjustment was applied to the slight TRBV07 underrepresentation in rheumatoid arthritis patients.

By positive magnetic bead selection, CD4+ and CD8+ cells were isolated, and their purity was checked by flow cytometry. V lost 1 base, J lost 1 base, and 4 bases stayed unmatched. CDR1 is LNHNV and CDR2 is YYDKDF in the germline V gene (reference sequence). The CDR3 contains 16 residues. The chain joins TRBV15 to TRBJ2-1; 7 positions agree with TRBD2. Sequenced: CD8+ T cells sorted from blood. The receptor's source is an adult with rheumatoid arthritis. The CDR3 is CATSRVTGGSYNEQFF. The CDR3 DNA follows: TGTGCCACCAGCAGAGTGACGGGAGGATCCTACAATGAGCAGTTCTTC. Variable domain in full (rest from reference TRBV15 and TRBJ2-1): DAMVIQNPRYQVTQFGKPVTLSCSQTLNHNVMYWYQQKSSQAPKLLFHYYDKDFNNEADTPDNFQSRRPNTSFCFLDIRSPGLGDTAMYLCATSRVTGGSYNEQFFGPGTRLTVL.